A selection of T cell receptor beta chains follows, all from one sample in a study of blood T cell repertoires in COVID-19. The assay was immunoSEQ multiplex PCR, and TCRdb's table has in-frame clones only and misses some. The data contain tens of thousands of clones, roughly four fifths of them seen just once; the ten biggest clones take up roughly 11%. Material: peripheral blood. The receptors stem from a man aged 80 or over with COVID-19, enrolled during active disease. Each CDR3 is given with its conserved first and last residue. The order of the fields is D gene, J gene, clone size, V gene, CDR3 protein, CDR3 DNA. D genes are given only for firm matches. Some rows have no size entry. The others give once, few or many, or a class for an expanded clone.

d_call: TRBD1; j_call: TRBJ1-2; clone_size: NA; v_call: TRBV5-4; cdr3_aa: CASNVQGENYGYTF; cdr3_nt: TGTGCCAGCAACGTACAGGGGGAGAACTATGGCTACACCTTC
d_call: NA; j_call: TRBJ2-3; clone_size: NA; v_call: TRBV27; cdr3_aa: CASKQANTDTQYF; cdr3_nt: TGTGCCAGCAAGCAGGCAAACACAGATACGCAGTATTTT
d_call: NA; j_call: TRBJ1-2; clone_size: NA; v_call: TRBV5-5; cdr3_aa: CASSLEQSTLYGYTF; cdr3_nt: TGTGCCAGCAGCTTGGAACAGTCTACCCTCTATGGCTACACCTTC
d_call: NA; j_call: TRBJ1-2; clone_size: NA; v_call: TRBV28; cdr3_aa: CASSIQQEYGYTF; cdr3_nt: TGTGCCAGCAGTATTCAACAGGAATATGGCTACACCTTC
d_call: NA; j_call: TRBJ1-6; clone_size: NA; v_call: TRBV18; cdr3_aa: CASSFGQNSPLHF; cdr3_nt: TGTGCCAGCTCGTTCGGACAGAACTCACCCCTCCACTTT
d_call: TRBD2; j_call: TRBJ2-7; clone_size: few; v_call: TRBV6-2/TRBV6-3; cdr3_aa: CASSYPPSGGPYEQYF; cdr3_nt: TGTGCCAGCAGTTACCCCCCCAGCGGGGGGCCATACGAGCAGTACTTC
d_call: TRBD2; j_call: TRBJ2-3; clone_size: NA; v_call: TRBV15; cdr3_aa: CATSRGVSGGTDTQYF; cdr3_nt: TGTGCCACCAGCAGAGGGGTTAGCGGGGGGACAGATACGCAGTATTTT
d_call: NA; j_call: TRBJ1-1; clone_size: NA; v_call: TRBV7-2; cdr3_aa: CASSLERVGAGTEAFF; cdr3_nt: TGTGCCAGCAGCTTAGAACGAGTAGGGGCGGGGACTGAAGCTTTCTTT
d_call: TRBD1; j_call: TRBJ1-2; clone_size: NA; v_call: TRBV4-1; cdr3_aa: CASSQDMGQEGYTF; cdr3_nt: TGCGCCAGCAGCCAAGATATGGGACAGGAAGGCTACACCTTC
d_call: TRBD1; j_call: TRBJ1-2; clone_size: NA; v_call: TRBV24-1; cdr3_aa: CATSGTGIKYGYTF; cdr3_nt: TGTGCCACCAGCGGGACAGGGATTAAGTATGGCTACACCTTC
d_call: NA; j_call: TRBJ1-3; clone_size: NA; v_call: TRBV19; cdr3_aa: CASSILQGSGNTIYF; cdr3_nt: TGTGCCAGTAGTATCCTACAGGGATCTGGAAACACCATATATTTT
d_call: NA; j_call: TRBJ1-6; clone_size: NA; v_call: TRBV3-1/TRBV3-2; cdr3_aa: CASSQPGQGNSPLHF; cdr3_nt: TGTGCCAGCAGCCAACCGGGGCAGGGGAATTCACCCCTCCACTTT
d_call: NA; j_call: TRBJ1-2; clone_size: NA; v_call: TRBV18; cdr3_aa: CASSPRREADGYTF; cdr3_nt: TGTGCCAGCTCACCACGCAGGGAGGCTGATGGCTACACCTTC
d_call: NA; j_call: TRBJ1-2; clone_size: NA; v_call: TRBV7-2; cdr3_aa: CASSLGQDSGYTF; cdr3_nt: TGTGCCAGCAGCTTAGGACAGGATAGTGGCTACACCTTC
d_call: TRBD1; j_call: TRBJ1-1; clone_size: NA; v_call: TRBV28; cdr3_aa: CASRPGDRLANTEAFF; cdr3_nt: TGTGCCAGCAGGCCGGGGGACAGATTGGCAAACACTGAAGCTTTCTTT
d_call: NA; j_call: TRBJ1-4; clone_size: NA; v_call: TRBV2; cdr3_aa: CASSEAGADEKLFF; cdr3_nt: TGTGCCAGCAGTGAGGCGGGGGCCGATGAAAAACTGTTTTTT
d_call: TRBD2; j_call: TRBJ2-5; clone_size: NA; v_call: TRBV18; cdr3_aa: CASSQTSGVQETQYF; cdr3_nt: TGTGCCAGCTCCCAAACTAGCGGGGTCCAAGAGACCCAGTACTTC
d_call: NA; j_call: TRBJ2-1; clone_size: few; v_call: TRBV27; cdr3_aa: CASSLLDREDEQFF; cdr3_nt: TGTGCCAGCAGTTTATTAGACAGGGAGGATGAGCAGTTCTTC
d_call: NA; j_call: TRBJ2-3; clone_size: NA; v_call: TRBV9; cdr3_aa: CASSIQGADTQYF; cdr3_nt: TGTGCCAGCAGCATACAGGGCGCAGATACGCAGTATTTT
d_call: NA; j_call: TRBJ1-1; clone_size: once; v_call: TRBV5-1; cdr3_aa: CASSTGGYTEAFF; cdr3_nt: TGCGCCAGCAGCACCGGAGGATACACTGAAGCTTTCTTT